The present T cell receptor (beta chain) was sequenced within a study of T cell responses to AZD1222 COVID-19 vaccine. As concerns this clone: Its antigen is currently unknown.

Method: immunoSEQ multiplex PCR; TCRdb's copy keeps in-frame clones and lacks some. The table shows about 120,000 clones, with almost 95% occurring only once. Doses given second, at about 4 or about 12 weeks, were pooled. Study-wide findings and caveats: Rises in breadth and depth of Spike-specific TCRs came after two AZD1222 doses. With dominance at 160-218 and 743-854, vaccine-associated CD4 TCRs spanned spike.

The ends were cut back, 0 bases at V and 1 base at J, with 9 bases in the middle. CDR3 length: 15 amino acids. The germline CDR1 and CDR2 sequences are MNHEY and SVGAGI. The receptor's source is an adult who received the AZD1222 COVID-19 vaccine. This sample comprised peripheral blood, obtained 28 days after the second AZD1222 dose. V is TRBV6-5 and J is TRBJ1-1; TRBD1 might be the D (5 bases). The CDR3 DNA sequence: TGTGCCAGCAGTTACTCTTCTGGGGCGAACACTGAAGCTTTCTTT. Translated: CASSYSSGANTEAFF.